Each of the 32 T cell receptor beta chains below was sequenced from the same sample in a study of cytomegalovirus exposure and HLA in healthy donors. In the PCR, 60 Vbeta and 13 Jbeta primers were used. Sequencing was performed with immunoSEQ multiplex PCR; in TCRdb, only in-frame clones are kept and a portion is missing. The sample consists of 130,000 or so clones, more than 65% of them appearing once. Material: PBMCs. The receptors originated from a woman aged 18-30 years in good health and CMV-seropositive.

This clone has only one observation. The chain is built from TRBV5-1 and TRBJ2-2, with 7 bases matching TRBD1. CDR1 and CDR2 (germline): SGHRS, YFSETQ. With V trimmed by 4 bases and J by 8 bases, 11 bases remained unmatched. The CDR3 runs to 15 residues. CDR3 amino acids: CASSTRTGFPGELFF. The CDR3 nucleotides are TGCGCCAGCAGCACCCGGACAGGTTTCCCTGGGGAGCTGTTTTTT.

This clone appeared a few times. The CDR3 protein is CASSLRGVNEQFF. The CDR3 DNA reads as TGTGCCAGCAGCTTGCGGGGGGTTAATGAGCAGTTCTTC. J is TRBJ2-1 and V is TRBV7-2; 8 bases line up with TRBD2. This CDR3 has 13 amino acids. Germline V gene data show CDR1 as SGHTA and CDR2 as FQGNSA. V lost 3 bases, J lost 7 bases, and 2 bases stayed unmatched.

Notes on this clone: Relative to the germline gene, one junction end is altered; a read error may explain this. The chain carries TRBV5-4 and TRBJ2-3; 8 bases are shared with TRBD2. The CDR3 has 14 residues. Germline V lookup: CDR1 SGHNT, CDR2 YYREEE (reference sequence). The CDR3 loop is CASSGGLGGNTQYF. The CDR3 nucleotides read TGTGCGAGCAGCGGGGGCCTTGGCGGAAATACGCAGTATTTT.

The V and J genes are TRBV7-9 and TRBJ2-2; tentative D call: TRBD1 (6 bases). Between the trimmed V and J ends, which lost 2 bases and 5 bases, there was a span of 6 bases. Per the germline V gene, CDR1 is SEHNR and CDR2 is FQNEAQ (reference sequence). The CDR3 is made up of 13 amino acids. CDR3 DNA: TGTGCCAGCAGCTTAAGGGGGACCGGGGAGCTGTTTTTT. Translation gives CASSLRGTGELFF.

This clone was detected only once. The chain employs TRBV6-1 and TRBJ2-7; D perhaps matches TRBD2 (5 bases). Looked up from germline, CDR1 is MNHNS and CDR2 is SASEGT. This CDR3 comprises 15 residues. Trimming left V 7 bases short and J 0 bases short, with 16 bases between. In DNA form, the CDR3 reads TGTGCCAGCATGGATTTACGGGGTTTCTCCTACGAGCAGTACTTC. Its translation: CASMDLRGFSYEQYF.

The rearrangement joins TRBV2 to TRBJ2-4; TRBD2 aligns across 11 bases. CDR3 size: 14 residues. The germline V gene encodes CDR1 SNHLY and CDR2 FYNNEI. The V segment lost 3 bases and the J segment 15 bases; nucleotides outside the gene matches: 10. CDR3 DNA: TGTGCCAGCAGTGACGCTAGCGGGGGGCCCAAGTCGTACTTC. This codes for CASSDASGGPKSYF.

The chain uses TRBV7-6 and TRBJ2-2; 11 nucleotides agree with TRBD2. The ends lost 4 bases at V and 5 bases at J; junction bases unmatched: 9. Germline assignment: CDR1 SGHVS and CDR2 FNYEAQ. This CDR3 has 17 amino acids. The chain's CDR3 is CASSYSGTSGWTGELFF. The CDR3 DNA reads TGTGCCAGCAGCTACTCCGGGACTAGCGGTTGGACCGGGGAGCTGTTTTTT.

The count of this clone is one. The V gene is TRBV6-1, the J gene TRBJ2-2; D ambiguous. The CDR3 is 13 amino acids. Germline loops: CDR1 MNHNS, CDR2 SASEGT. Trimming pared 6 bases from V and 5 bases from J, leaving 10 bases between. For the CDR3, the DNA is TGTGCCAGCAGCCCCCAACGGACCGGGGAGCTGTTTTTT. As protein: CASSPQRTGELFF.

This clone has more than one count but fewer than ten. CDR3 in DNA: TGTGCCAGTAGCCCCATGGGAGGCTACTCTGGAAACACCATATATTTT. Protein sequence: CASSPMGGYSGNTIYF. The gene calls are TRBV19 and TRBJ1-3; no clear D. The CDR3 is made up of 16 amino acids. Germline assignment: CDR1 LNHDA and CDR2 SQIVND (reference sequence). V lost 6 bases and J 0 bases, leaving 15 bases between the germline ends.

This chain links TRBV20-1 with TRBJ1-2; D is unresolved. Germline CDR1 DFQATT, CDR2 SNEGSKA (reference sequence). V dropped 5 bases and J dropped 6 bases, with 7 bases sitting between them. The CDR3 has 10 residues. This CDR3 reads CSAWRNGYTF. CDR3 bases: TGCAGTGCTTGGAGGAATGGCTACACCTTC.

This chain joins TRBV5-1 and TRBJ1-1, with D possibly matching TRBD1 (5 bases). The CDR3 loop spans 14 amino acids. V shed 3 bases and J shed 0 bases, with 9 bases lying between them. CDR1 SGHRS and CDR2 YFSETQ come from the germline V gene. The CDR3 DNA reads TGCGCCAGCAGCTGGGGGGAGTTGAACACTGAAGCTTTCTTT. Translating it yields CASSWGELNTEAFF.

This clone was found once. The chain joins TRBV2 to TRBJ2-5; TRBD2 is a possible D gene (5 bases). V lost 7 bases to trimming and J lost 6 bases, with 15 bases between them. This CDR3 is 13 amino acids long. Germline loops: CDR1 SNHLY, CDR2 FYNNEI. The CDR3 nucleotides read TGTGCCAGCACGGGGAACGGGTTTCAGACCCAGTACTTC. Protein product: CASTGNGFQTQYF.

This clone is a singleton in its sample. The chain couples TRBV11-2 to TRBJ1-2; no reliable D call. Trimming removed 5 bases at V and 2 bases at J, with 15 bases between. CDR3 length: 15 residues. Germline V gene lookup returns CDR1 SGHAT and CDR2 FQNNGV. The CDR3 is CASSLRRGANYGYTF. The CDR3 DNA follows: TGTGCCAGCAGCCTCCGTCGGGGAGCAAACTATGGCTACACCTTC.

The chain joins TRBV18 to TRBJ1-1; no firm D call. Germline V CDR1 and CDR2: KGHSH, LQKENI. This CDR3 spans 14 amino acids. Deletions cut 3 bases from V and 0 bases from J, with 8 bases between. CDR3 sequence reads: CASSPPELNTEAFF. The CDR3 nucleotides read TGTGCCAGCTCACCCCCAGAATTGAACACTGAAGCTTTCTTT.

This chain joins TRBV7-2 and TRBJ2-1; 8 bases are shared with TRBD1. CDR1 and CDR2 from the germline V gene are SGHTA and FQGNSA. The V and J ends lost 0 bases and 2 bases, in that order; junction bases with no gene match: 3. The CDR3 totals 16 residues. In nucleotides, the CDR3 is TGTGCCAGCAGCTTAGCCGGGACAGGTGCCTACAATGAGCAGTTCTTC. Translated, it gives CASSLAGTGAYNEQFF.

The chain carries TRBV30 and TRBJ2-6, with D hard to call. V was pared by 7 bases and J by 1 base, with 14 bases between. Germline loops: CDR1 GTSNPN, CDR2 SVGIG (reference sequence). The CDR3 runs 15 residues. CDR3 residues: CASKPGPSGANVLTF. DNA of the CDR3: TGTGCCTCTAAACCGGGTCCTTCTGGGGCCAACGTCCTGACTTTC.

This rearrangement joins TRBV6-5 to TRBJ1-1, with TRBD1 matching over 8 bases. V lost 5 bases, J lost 4 bases, and 6 bases stayed unmatched. Germline CDR1 is MNHEY and CDR2 is SVGAGI. The CDR3 is made up of 14 amino acids. The CDR3 region is CASSTTTGGTEAFF. In DNA form, the CDR3 reads TGTGCCAGCAGTACGACCACAGGGGGCACTGAAGCTTTCTTT.

The CDR3 spells CASSPGTGGYEQYF. CDR3 DNA sequence: TGTGCCAGCTCACCCGGGACAGGAGGCTACGAGCAGTACTTC. The rearrangement uses TRBV18 and TRBJ2-7, with 8 positions matching TRBD1. The CDR3 loop spans 14 amino acids. CDR1 and CDR2 from the germline V gene are KGHSH and LQKENI. With 3 bases clipped from V and 3 bases from J, the junction kept 4 bases outside the gene matches. Full variable domain (outside the CDR3, taken from reference TRBV18 and TRBJ2-7): NAGVMQNPRHLVRRRGQEARLRCSPMKGHSHVYWYRQLPEEGLKFMVYLQKENIIDESGMPKERFSAEFPKEGPSILRIQQVVRGDSAAYFCASSPGTGGYEQYFGPGTRLTVT.

The chain carries TRBV27 and TRBJ2-1, with D tentatively TRBD1 (6 bases). The germline V and J ends were trimmed by 6 bases and 1 base, with 7 bases remaining between them. This CDR3 has 13 residues. Per the germline V gene, CDR1 is MNHEY and CDR2 is SMNVEV (reference sequence). In DNA, the CDR3 is TGTGCCAGCAGACAGGGTTCCTACAATGAGCAGTTCTTC. Translated, it gives CASRQGSYNEQFF.

This chain joins TRBV6-5 and TRBJ2-5; possibly TRBD1 for D (6 bases). Germline CDR1 and CDR2: MNHEY and SVGAGI. Trimming pared 7 bases from V and 5 bases from J, leaving 17 bases between. The CDR3 is 14 amino acids. As DNA, the CDR3 is TGTGCCAGCAAACGGGACACCGCTTTGGAGACCCAGTACTTC. Encoded protein: CASKRDTALETQYF.

This clone was counted a few times. This sequence joins TRBV10-3 and TRBJ2-3, with D hard to call. Germline CDR1 and CDR2: ENHRY and SYGVKD. Trimming removed 2 bases from V and 6 bases from J, with 6 bases in between. The CDR3 is 12 residues long. The CDR3 spells CAISEISDTQYF. For the CDR3, the DNA is TGTGCCATCAGTGAGATCTCGGATACGCAGTATTTT.

The genes are TRBV5-1 and TRBJ2-5, with 9 positions matching TRBD2. The CDR3 runs 14 residues. Germline V gene sequence: CDR1 SGHRS, CDR2 YFSETQ. V was clipped by 4 bases and J by 2 bases; unmatched bases: 3. This chain's CDR3 is CASSPSGAQETQYF. The CDR3 bases are TGCGCCAGCAGCCCTAGCGGGGCTCAAGAGACCCAGTACTTC. The full variable domain, completed using reference TRBV5-1 and TRBJ2-5, is KAGVTQTPRYLIKTRGQQVTLSCSPISGHRSVSWYQQTPGQGLQFLFEYFSETQRNKGNFPGRFSGRQFSNSRSEMNVSTLELGDSALYLCASSPSGAQETQYFGPGTRLLVL.

The chain is built from TRBV25-1 and TRBJ1-2; 9 bases are a match to TRBD1. Germline CDR1 and CDR2: MGHDK and SYGVNS. V lost 5 bases, J lost 5 bases, and 6 bases stayed unmatched. The CDR3 has 14 amino acids. This CDR3 is CASSPGDRAYGYTF. As DNA, the CDR3 is TGTGCCAGCAGTCCGGGGGACAGGGCTTATGGCTACACCTTC.

The CDR3 DNA reads TGTGCCAGCAGACCCCCCGTGGACAGGGACACCGGGGAGCTGTTTTTT. This gives the protein CASRPPVDRDTGELFF. The chain employs TRBV7-9 and TRBJ2-2, with 8 bases lining up with TRBD1. The CDR3 loop spans 16 amino acids. Trimming removed 6 bases from V and 3 bases from J; junction bases left unmatched: 9. Germline CDR1 is SEHNR and CDR2 is FQNEAQ (reference sequence). Full variable domain (remainder filled in from reference TRBV7-9 and TRBJ2-2): DTGVSQNPRHKITKRGQNVTFRCDPISEHNRLYWYRQTLGQGPEFLTYFQNEAQLEKSRLLSDRFSAERPKGSFSTLEIQRTEQGDSAMYLCASRPPVDRDTGELFFGEGSRLTVL.

The chain carries TRBV28 and TRBJ1-3; D remains unclear. Germline assignment: CDR1 MDHEN and CDR2 SYDVKM. CDR3 length: 12 residues. V dropped 7 bases and J dropped 2 bases, with 6 bases sitting between them. The CDR3 nucleotides are TGTGCCAGCAAAACGGCTGGAAACACCATATATTTT. Residues: CASKTAGNTIYF.

J is TRBJ1-5 and V is TRBV27, with 8 bases lining up with TRBD1. This CDR3 has 12 amino acids. V shed 8 bases, J shed 4 bases, and the junction held 1 base outside the gene matches. Germline-derived CDR1 and CDR2 are MNHEY and SMNVEV (reference sequence). This CDR3 reads CASGTGNQPQHF. DNA for the CDR3: TGTGCCAGCGGGACAGGTAATCAGCCCCAGCATTTT.

The V gene is TRBV10-2, the J gene TRBJ1-3; perhaps TRBD1 as D (6 bases). This CDR3 comprises 14 residues. V dropped 6 bases and J dropped 4 bases, with 13 bases sitting between them. Germline CDR1 reads WSHSY; CDR2 reads SAAADI. For the CDR3, the DNA is TGCGCCAGCAGGGAGCAGACAGGAGGAAACACCATATATTTT. As protein: CASREQTGGNTIYF.

J is TRBJ2-3 and V is TRBV9, with D uncertain. CDR3 length equals 15 residues. Germline V CDR1 and CDR2: SGDLS, YYNGEE. Between the trimmed V and J ends, which lost 6 bases and 1 base, there was a span of 15 bases. The CDR3 protein is CASTAFGYGTDTQYF. The CDR3 DNA reads TGTGCCAGCACCGCTTTCGGGTACGGCACAGATACGCAGTATTTT.

The J gene is TRBJ2-7, the V gene TRBV10-1; 9 nucleotides match TRBD1. Germline CDR1 WNHNN, CDR2 SYGVQD (reference sequence). The CDR3 is 14 residues long. V lost 9 bases and J lost 2; bases outside the gene matches: 8. This chain's CDR3 is CASRPGTGPYEQYF. The CDR3 bases are TGCGCCAGTCGACCCGGGACAGGGCCCTACGAGCAGTACTTC.

This clone appeared once. The V call is TRBV25-1, the J call TRBJ2-4; 9 nucleotides line up with TRBD2. The CDR3 length is 16 residues. The V and J ends lost 0 bases and 9 bases, in that order; junction bases with no gene match: 9. The germline CDR1 and CDR2 sequences are MGHDK and SYGVNS. The CDR3 sequence is CASSEYGGGAESIQYF. The CDR3 nucleotides read TGTGCCAGCAGTGAATATGGCGGGGGGGCGGAAAGCATTCAGTACTTC.

The chain combines TRBV19 with TRBJ1-1, with no clear D. The CDR3 totals 13 residues. With 3 bases removed from V and 8 bases from J, the gap between germline ends came to 13 bases. The germline gives CDR1 LNHDA, CDR2 SQIVND (reference sequence). In nucleotides, the CDR3 is TGTGCCAGTAGTATCCCATATAGAAGAGAAGCTTTCTTT. Translation gives CASSIPYRREAFF.

The chain recombines TRBV19 with TRBJ1-4; 9 positions agree with TRBD1. CDR1 is LNHDA, CDR2 SQIVND, per germline (reference sequence). V lost 4 bases and J lost 8; bases outside the gene matches: 8. CDR3 size: 15 residues. In DNA, the CDR3 is TGTGCCAGTAGTACCCGAACAGGGGGCAGGGAAAAACTGTTTTTT. As protein: CASSTRTGGREKLFF.